The sequence of this T cell receptor (beta chain) was determined in a study of blood T cell repertoires in COVID-19. About the research overall: Sites in the United States, Italy and Spain provided acute and convalescent COVID-19 samples. The analysed material was cDNA or gDNA that came from T cells, B-cell-depleted T cells, or PBMCs.

Germline lookup yields CDR1 MNHEY and CDR2 SVGAGI. The CDR3 runs 14 residues. Trimming cost V 6 bases and J 8 bases; bases outside gene matches: 12. In the study's own analysis: It was from reference gene primer amplification that nucleated cell counts were estimated. Generated by immunoSEQ multiplex PCR, the TCRdb table keeps only in-frame clones and is missing some. The D gene and trimming were derived from the DNA, and the V and J assignments and clone size from that table. Here the sample spans under 150,000 clones, over 65% being singletons. The chain carries TRBV6-5 and TRBJ1-2, with 7 bases fitting TRBD1. Source material: peripheral blood. The sequence derives from a woman between 40 and 50 years old with acute or convalescent COVID-19. The DNA for the CDR3 is TGTGCCAGCAGCCCAGGACAGGTTAGGGCGGGCTACACCTTC. Translating it yields CASSPGQVRAGYTF.